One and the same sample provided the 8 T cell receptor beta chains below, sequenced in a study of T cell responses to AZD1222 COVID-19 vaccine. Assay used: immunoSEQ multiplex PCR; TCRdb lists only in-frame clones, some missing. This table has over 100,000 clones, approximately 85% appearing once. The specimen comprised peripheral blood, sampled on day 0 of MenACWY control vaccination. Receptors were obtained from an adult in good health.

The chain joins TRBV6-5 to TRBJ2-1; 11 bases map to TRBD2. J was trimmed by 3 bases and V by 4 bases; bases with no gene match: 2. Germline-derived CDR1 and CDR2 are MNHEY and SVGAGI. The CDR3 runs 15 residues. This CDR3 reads CASSLLAGVYNEQFF. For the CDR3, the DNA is TGTGCCAGCAGTTTACTAGCGGGAGTCTACAATGAGCAGTTCTTC.

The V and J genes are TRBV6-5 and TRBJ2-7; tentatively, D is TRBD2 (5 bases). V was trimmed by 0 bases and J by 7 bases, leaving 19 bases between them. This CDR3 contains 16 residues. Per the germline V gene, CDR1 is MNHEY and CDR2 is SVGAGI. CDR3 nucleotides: TGTGCCAGCAGTTACTCGATGGATAGTTCCCCGGGGGAGCAGTACTTC. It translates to CASSYSMDSSPGEQYF.

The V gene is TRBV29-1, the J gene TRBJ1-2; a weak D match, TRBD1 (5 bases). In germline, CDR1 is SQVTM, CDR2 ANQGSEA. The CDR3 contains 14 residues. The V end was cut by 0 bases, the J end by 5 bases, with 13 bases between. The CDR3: CSVEDSGRKYGYTF. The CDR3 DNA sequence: TGCAGCGTTGAAGATTCGGGACGGAAGTATGGCTACACCTTC.

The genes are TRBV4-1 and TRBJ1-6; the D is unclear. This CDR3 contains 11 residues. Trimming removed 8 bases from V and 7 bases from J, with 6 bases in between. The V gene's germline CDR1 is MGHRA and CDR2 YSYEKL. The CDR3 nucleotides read TGCGCCAGCGGCACGAATTCACCCCTCCACTTT. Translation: CASGTNSPLHF.

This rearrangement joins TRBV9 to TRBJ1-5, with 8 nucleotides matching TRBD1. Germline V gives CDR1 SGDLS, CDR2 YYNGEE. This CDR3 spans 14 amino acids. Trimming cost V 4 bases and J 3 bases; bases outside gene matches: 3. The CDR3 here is CASSMTGDNQPQHF. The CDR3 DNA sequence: TGTGCCAGCAGCATGACAGGGGACAATCAGCCCCAGCATTTT.

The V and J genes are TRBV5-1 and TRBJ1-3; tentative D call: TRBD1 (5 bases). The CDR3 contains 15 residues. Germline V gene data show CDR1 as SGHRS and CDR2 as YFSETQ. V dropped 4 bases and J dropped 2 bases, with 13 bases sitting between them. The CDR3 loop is CASSVGTATGNTIYF. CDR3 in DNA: TGCGCCAGCAGCGTCGGGACGGCCACTGGAAACACCATATATTTT.

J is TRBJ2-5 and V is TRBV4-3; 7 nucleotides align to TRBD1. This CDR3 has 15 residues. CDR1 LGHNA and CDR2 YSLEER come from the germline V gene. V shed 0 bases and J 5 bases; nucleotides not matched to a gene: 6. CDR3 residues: CASSQELSRGETQYF. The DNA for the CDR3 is TGCGCCAGCAGCCAAGAGTTGAGCAGGGGGGAGACCCAGTACTTC.

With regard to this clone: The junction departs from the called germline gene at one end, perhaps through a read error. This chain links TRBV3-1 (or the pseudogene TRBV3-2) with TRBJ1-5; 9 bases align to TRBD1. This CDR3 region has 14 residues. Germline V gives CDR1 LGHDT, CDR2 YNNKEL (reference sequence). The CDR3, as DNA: TGTGCCAGCATCCAACAGGGACAGGGTCAGCCCCAGCATTTT. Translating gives CASIQQGQGQPQHF.